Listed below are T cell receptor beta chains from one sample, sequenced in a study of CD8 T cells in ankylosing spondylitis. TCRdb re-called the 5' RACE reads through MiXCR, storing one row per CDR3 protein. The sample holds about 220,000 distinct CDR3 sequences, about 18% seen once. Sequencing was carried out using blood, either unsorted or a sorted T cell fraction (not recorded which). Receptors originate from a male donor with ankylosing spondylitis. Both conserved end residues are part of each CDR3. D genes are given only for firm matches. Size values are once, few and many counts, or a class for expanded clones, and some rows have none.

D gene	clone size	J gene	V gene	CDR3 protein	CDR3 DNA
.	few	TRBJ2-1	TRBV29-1	CSVEDGLVANEQFF	TGCAGCGTTGAAGATGGGCTGGTTGCCAATGAGCAGTTCTTC
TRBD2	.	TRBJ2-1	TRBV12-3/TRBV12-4	CASSLGLAGVGDEQFF	TGTGCCAGCAGTTTGGGTTTAGCGGGGGTGGGGGATGAGCAGTTCTTC
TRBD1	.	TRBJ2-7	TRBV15	CATSRYRGYEQYF	TGTGCCACCAGCAGATACAGGGGTTACGAGCAGTACTTC
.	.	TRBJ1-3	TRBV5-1	CASSLTGPSSGNTIYF	TGCGCCAGCAGCTTGACAGGCCCGAGCTCTGGAAACACCATATATTTT
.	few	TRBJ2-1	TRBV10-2	CASGAGEQFF	TGCGCCAGCGGGGCAGGAGAGCAGTTCTTC
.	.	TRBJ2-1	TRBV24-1	CATSDFDGVNEQFF	TGTGCCACCAGTGATTTTGACGGCGTCAATGAGCAGTTCTTC
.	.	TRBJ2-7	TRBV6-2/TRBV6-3	CASSYETELSSYEQYF	TGTGCCAGCAGTTACGAAACAGAACTTAGCTCCTACGAGCAGTACTTC
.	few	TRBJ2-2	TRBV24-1	CATSDLDSTGELFF	TGTGCCACCAGTGACCTTGACAGCACCGGGGAGCTGTTTTTT
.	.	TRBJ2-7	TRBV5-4	CASSFWGSSYEQYF	TGTGCCAGCAGCTTTTGGGGCAGCTCCTACGAGCAGTACTTC
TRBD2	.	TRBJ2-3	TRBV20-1	CSARSIAGRADTQYF	TGCAGTGCTAGGTCCATAGCTGGGAGGGCGGATACGCAGTATTTT
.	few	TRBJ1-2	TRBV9	CASSVGGGANYGYTF	TGTGCCAGCAGCGTAGGAGGGGGAGCTAACTATGGCTACACCTTC
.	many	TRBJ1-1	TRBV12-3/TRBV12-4	CASSLRQLGVNTEAFF	TGTGCCAGCAGTCTGCGACAGTTAGGGGTGAACACTGAAGCTTTCTTT
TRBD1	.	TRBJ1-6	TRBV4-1	CASSQEPTGAPLHF	TGCGCCAGCAGCCAAGAACCGACAGGGGCACCCCTCCACTTT
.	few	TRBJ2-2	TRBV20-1	CSARTYTGELFF	TGCAGTGCTAGGACCTACACCGGGGAGCTGTTTTTT
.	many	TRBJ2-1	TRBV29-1	CSVSATGFYNEQFF	TGCAGCGTTAGTGCAACTGGATTCTACAATGAGCAGTTCTTC
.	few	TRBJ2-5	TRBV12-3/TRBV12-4	CASSSSDRGFQETQYF	TGTGCCAGCAGCTCCTCGGACAGAGGCTTCCAAGAGACCCAGTACTTC
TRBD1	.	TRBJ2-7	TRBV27	CASSFGQGNEQYF	TGTGCCAGCAGTTTTGGACAGGGGAACGAGCAGTACTTC
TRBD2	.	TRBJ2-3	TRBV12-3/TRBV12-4	CASSSPRLGGGGTDTQYF	TGTGCCAGCAGTTCCCCTCGCTTGGGGGGGGGAGGGACAGATACGCAGTATTTT
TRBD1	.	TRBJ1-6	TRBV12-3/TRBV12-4	CASSLSGGNSPLHF	TGTGCCAGCAGTTTATCAGGGGGTAATTCACCCCTCCACTTT
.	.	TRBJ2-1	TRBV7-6	CASSSLGGASYNEQFF	TGTGCCAGCAGCTCCTTAGGGGGGGCAAGCTACAATGAGCAGTTCTTC